The T cell receptor beta chain described here comes from a study of T cell repertoires in cytomegalovirus infection. Across the study: CMV epitopes used comprised recently identified HLA-C-restricted ones and well-studied HLA-B-restricted ones.

TCRdb re-called the reads through MiXCR, storing one row per CDR3 protein. The sample carries 200,000 or so distinct CDR3 sequences, about 39% recorded once. Only a few counts were recorded for this clonotype. Antigen specificity is unknown. This TCR was recovered from a human donor in good health (CMV status not recorded). Some clones in this sample may be carry-over from other donors' samples. Sequenced material: CD8+ T cells from cultured PBMCs, taken from culture after CMV antigen stimulation.

CDR3 DNA: TGTGCCAGCCGGGACTACATAGAGACCCAGTACTTC. This encodes CASRDYIETQYF. This chain connects TRBV2 to TRBJ2-5; TRBD2 matches at 7 bases. Germline V gives CDR1 SNHLY, CDR2 FYNNEI. The CDR3 contains 12 residues. V was pared by 8 bases and J by 4 bases, with 4 bases of the junction left unmatched.